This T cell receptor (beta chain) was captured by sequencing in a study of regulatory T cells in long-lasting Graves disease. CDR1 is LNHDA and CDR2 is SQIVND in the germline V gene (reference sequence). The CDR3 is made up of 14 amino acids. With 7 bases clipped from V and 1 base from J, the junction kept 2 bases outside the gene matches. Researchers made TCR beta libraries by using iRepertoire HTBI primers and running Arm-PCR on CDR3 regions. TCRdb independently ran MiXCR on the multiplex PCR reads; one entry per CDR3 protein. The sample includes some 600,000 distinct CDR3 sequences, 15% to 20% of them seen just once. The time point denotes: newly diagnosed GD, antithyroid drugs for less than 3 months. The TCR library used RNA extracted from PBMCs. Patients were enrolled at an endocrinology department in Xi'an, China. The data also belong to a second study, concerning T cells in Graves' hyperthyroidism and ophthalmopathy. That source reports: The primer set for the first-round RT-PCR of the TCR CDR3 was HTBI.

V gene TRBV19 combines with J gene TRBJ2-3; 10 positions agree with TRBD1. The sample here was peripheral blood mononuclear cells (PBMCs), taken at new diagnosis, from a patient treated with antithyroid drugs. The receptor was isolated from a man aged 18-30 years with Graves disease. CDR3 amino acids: CASTGTGGTDTQYF. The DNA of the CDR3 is TGTGCCAGTACCGGGACAGGGGGCACAGATACGCAGTATTTT.